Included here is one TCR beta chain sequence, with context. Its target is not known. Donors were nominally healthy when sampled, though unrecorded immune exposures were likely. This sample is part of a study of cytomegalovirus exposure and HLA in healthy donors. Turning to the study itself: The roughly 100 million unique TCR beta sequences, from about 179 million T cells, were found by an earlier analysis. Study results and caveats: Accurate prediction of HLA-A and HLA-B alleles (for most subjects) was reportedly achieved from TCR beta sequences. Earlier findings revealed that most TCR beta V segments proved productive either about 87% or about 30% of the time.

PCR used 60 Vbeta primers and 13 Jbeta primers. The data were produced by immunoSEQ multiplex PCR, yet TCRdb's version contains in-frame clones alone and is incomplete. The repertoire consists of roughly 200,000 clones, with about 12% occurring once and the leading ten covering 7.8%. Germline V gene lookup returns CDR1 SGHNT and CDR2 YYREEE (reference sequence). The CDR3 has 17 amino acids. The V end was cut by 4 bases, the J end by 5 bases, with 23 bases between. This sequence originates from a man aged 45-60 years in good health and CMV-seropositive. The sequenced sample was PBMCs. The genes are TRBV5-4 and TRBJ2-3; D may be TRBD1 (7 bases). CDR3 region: CASSRGQAGQRKDTQYF. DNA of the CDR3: TGTGCCAGCAGCCGCGGGCAGGCGGGACAGCGAAAAGATACGCAGTATTTT.